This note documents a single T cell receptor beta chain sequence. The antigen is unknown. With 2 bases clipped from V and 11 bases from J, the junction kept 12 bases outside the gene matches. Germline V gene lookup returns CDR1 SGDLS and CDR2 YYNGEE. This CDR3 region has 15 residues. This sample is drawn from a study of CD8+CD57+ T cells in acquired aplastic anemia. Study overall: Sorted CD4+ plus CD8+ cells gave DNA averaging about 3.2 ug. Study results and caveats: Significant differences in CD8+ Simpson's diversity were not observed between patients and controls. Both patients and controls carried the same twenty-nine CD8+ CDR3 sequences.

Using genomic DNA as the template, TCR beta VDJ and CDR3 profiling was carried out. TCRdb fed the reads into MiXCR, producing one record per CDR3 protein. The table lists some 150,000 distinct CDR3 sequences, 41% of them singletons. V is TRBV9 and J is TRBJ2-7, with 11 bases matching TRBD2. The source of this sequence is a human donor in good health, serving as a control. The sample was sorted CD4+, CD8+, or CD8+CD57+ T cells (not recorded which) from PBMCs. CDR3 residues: CASSVGLAANTGEYF. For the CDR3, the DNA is TGTGCCAGCAGCGTGGGACTAGCGGCGAACACCGGGGAGTACTTC. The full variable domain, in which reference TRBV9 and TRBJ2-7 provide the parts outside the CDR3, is DSGVTQTPKHLITATGQRVTLRCSPRSGDLSVYWYQQSLDQGLQFLIQYYNGEERAKGNILERFSAQQFPDLHSELNLSSLELGDSALYFCASSVGLAANTGEYFGPGTRLTVT.